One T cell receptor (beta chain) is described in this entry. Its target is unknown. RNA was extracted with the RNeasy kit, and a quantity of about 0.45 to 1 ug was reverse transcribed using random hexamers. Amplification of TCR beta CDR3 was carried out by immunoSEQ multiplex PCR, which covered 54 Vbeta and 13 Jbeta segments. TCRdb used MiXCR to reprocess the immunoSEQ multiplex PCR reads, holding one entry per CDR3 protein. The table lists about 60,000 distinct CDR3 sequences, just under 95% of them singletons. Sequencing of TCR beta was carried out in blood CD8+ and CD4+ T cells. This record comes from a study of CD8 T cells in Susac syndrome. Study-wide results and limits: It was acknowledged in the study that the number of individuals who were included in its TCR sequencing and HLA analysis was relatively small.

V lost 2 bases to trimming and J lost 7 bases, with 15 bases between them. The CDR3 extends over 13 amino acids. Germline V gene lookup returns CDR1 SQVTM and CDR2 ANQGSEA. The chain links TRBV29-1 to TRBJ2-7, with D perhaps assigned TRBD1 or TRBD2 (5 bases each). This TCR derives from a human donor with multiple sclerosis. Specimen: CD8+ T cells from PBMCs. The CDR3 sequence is CSVETGTVPEQYF. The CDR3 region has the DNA TGCAGCGTTGAAACCGGGACCGTCCCGGAGCAGTACTTC.